This T cell receptor (beta chain) stems from a study of blood T cell repertoires in COVID-19. Across the whole study: Some COVID-19 samples were acute and others convalescent; all came from the United States, Italy and Spain.

In the authors' methods: Reference gene primer amplification yielded estimated nucleated cell counts. The assay was immunoSEQ multiplex PCR, and TCRdb's table has in-frame clones only and misses some. The DNA gave D and trimming, while V, J and clone size come from that table. The sample yields around 120,000 clones, roughly 85% seen once. V lost 6 bases, J lost 2 bases, and 15 bases lay in between. The V gene's germline CDR1 is SNHLY and CDR2 FYNNEI. The CDR3 consists of 15 residues. Source material: peripheral blood. The clonotype originates from a human donor in a cohort sampled during active COVID-19. This rearrangement joins TRBV2 to TRBJ2-3; D not resolved. The CDR3 is CASSASTLSTDTQYF. The DNA of the CDR3 is TGTGCCAGCAGCGCCTCGACATTGTCCACAGATACGCAGTATTTT.